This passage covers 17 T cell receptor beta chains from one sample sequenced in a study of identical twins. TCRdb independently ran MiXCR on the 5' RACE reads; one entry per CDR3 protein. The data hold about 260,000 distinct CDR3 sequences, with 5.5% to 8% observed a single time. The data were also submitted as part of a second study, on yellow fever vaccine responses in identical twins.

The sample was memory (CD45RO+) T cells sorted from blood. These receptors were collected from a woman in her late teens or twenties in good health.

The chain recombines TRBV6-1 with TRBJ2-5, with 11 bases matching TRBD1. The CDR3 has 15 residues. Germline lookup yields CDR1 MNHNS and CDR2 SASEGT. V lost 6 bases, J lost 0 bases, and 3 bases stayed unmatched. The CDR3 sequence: CASRGDRGYQETQYF. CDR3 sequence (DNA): TGTGCCAGCAGGGGGGACAGGGGGTACCAAGAGACCCAGTACTTC.

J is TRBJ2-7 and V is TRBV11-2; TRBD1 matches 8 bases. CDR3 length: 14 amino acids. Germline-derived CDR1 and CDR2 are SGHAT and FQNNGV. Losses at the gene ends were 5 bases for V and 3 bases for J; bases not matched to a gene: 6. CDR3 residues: CASSTDRAGYEQYF. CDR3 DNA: TGTGCCAGCAGCACGGACAGGGCGGGCTACGAGCAGTACTTC.

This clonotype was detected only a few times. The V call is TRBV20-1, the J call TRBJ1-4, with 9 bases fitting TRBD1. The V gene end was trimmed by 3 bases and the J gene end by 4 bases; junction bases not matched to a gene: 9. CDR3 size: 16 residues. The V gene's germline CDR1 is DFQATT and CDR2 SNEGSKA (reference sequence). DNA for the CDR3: TGCAGTGCTAGTGGGGGACAGGGTCCGGGTAATGAAAAACTGTTTTTT. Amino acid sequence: CSASGGQGPGNEKLFF.

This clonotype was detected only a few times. The CDR3 DNA sequence: TGCGCCAGCAGCCAAGAGACTAGCGGGGGCAGTGTGTACAATGAGCAGTTCTTC. It codes for CASSQETSGGSVYNEQFF. V is TRBV4-1 and J is TRBJ2-1; TRBD2 aligns across 12 bases. The V and J ends lost 0 bases and 4 bases, in that order; junction bases with no gene match: 7. CDR1 and CDR2 (germline): MGHRA, YSYEKL. The CDR3 has 18 amino acids.

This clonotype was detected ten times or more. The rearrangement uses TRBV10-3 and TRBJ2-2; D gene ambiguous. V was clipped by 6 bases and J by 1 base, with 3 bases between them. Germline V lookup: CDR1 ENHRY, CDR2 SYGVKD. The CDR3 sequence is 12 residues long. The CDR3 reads CAISQNTGELFF. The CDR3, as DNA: TGTGCCATCAGCCAGAACACCGGGGAGCTGTTTTTT.

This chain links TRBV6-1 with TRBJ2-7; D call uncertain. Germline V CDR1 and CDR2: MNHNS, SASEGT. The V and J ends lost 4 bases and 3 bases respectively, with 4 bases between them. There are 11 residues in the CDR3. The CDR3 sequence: CASSGHYEQYV. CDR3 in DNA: TGTGCCAGCAGTGGGCACTACGAGCAGTACGTC.

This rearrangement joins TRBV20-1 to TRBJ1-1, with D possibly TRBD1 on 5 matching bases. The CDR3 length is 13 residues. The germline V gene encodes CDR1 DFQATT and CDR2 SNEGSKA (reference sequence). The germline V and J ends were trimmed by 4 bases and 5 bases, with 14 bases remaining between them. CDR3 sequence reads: CSATRVGETEAFF. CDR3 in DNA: TGCAGTGCTACCCGCGTGGGGGAGACTGAAGCTTTCTTT.

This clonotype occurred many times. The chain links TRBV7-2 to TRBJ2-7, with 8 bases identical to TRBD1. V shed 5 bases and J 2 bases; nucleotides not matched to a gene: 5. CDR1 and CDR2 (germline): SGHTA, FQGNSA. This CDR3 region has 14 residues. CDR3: CASSPLQGAYEQYF. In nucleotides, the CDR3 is TGTGCCAGCAGCCCCCTACAGGGGGCCTACGAGCAGTACTTC.

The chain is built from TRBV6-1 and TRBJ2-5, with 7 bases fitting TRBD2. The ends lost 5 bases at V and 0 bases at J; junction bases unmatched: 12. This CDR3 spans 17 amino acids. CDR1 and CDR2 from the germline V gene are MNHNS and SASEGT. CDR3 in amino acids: CASSKWGGRGNQETQYF. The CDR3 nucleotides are TGTGCCAGCAGTAAATGGGGTGGGAGGGGTAACCAAGAGACCCAGTACTTC.

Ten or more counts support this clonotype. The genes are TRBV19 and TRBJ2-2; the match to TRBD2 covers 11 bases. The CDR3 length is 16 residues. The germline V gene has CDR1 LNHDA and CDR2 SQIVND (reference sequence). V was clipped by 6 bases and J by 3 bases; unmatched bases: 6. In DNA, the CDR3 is TGTGCCAGTAGAACTCTAGCGGGGGGCGACACCGGGGAGCTGTTTTTT. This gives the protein CASRTLAGGDTGELFF.

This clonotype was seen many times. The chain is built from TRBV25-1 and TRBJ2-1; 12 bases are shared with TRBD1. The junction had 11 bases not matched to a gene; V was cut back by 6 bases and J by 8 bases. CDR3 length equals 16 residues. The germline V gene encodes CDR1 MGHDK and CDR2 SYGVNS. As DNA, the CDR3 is TGTGCCAGCAGCTGGGGGGGGGACAGGGGGCTGGATGAGCAGTTCTTC. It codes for CASSWGGDRGLDEQFF. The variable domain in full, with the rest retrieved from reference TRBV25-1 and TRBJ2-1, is EADIYQTPRYLVIGTGKKITLECSQTMGHDKMYWYQQDPGMELHLIHYSYGVNSTEKGDLSSESTVSRIRTEHFPLTLESARPSHTSQYLCASSWGGDRGLDEQFFGPGTRLTVL.

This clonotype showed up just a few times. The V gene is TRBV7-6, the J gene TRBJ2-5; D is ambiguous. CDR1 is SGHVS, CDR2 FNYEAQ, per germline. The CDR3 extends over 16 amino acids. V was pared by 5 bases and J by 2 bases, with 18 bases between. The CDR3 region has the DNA TGTGCCAGCAGCCGCGGAGTAGAGCAGCGACAAGAGACCCAGTACTTC. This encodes CASSRGVEQRQETQYF.

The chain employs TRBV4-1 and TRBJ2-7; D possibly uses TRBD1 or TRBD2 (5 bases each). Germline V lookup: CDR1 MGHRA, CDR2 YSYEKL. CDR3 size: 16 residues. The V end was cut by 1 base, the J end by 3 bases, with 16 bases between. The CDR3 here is CASSQGFEGLGYEQYF. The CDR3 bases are TGCGCCAGCAGCCAAGGTTTTGAGGGGCTCGGCTACGAGCAGTACTTC.

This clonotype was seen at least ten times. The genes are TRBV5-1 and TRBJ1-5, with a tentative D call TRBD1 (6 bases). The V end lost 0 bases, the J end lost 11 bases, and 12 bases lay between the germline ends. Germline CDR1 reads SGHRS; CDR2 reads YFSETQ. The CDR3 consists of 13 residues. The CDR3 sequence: CASSLEGRGTQHF. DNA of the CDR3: TGCGCCAGCAGCTTGGAAGGCAGGGGTACCCAGCATTTT.

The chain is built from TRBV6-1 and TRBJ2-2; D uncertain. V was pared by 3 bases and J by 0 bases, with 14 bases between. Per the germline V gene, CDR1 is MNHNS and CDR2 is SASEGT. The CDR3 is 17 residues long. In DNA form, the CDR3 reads TGTGCCAGCAGTGAGCGGCCGACGCTACCGAACACCGGGGAGCTGTTTTTT. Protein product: CASSERPTLPNTGELFF.

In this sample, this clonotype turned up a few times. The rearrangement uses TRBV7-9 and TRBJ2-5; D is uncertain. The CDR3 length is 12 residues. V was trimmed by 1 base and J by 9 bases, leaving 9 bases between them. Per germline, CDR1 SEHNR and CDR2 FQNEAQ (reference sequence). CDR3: CASSLDIRAQYF. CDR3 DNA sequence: TGTGCCAGCAGCTTAGATATCCGGGCCCAGTACTTC.

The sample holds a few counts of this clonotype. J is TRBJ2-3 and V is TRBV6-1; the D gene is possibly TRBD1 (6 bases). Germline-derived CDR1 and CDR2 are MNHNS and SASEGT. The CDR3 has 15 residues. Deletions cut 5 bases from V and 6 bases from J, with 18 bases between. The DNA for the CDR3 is TGTGCCAGCAGTCCCCGGGCTCAGGGGTCGGATACGCAGTATTTT. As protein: CASSPRAQGSDTQYF.